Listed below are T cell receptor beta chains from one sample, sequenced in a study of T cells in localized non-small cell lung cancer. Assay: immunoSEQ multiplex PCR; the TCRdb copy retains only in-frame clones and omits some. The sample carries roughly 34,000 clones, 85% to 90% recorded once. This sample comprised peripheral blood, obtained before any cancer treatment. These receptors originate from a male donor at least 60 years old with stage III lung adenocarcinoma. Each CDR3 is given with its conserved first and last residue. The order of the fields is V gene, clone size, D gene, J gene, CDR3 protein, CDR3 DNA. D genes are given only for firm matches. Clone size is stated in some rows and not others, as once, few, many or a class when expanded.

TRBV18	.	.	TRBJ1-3	CASSPGRFSGNTIYF	TGTGCCAGCTCCCCTGGACGGTTCTCTGGAAACACCATATATTTT
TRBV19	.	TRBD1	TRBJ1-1	CASRRGGTAPSEAFF	TGTGCCAGTAGGCGTGGCGGGACAGCGCCGTCGGAAGCTTTCTTT
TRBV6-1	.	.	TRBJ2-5	CASRAGTIQETQYF	TGTGCCAGCAGAGCTGGGACAATCCAAGAGACCCAGTACTTC
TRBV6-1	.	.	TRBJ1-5	CASVQGHDQPQHF	TGTGCCAGCGTTCAGGGGCATGATCAGCCCCAGCATTTT
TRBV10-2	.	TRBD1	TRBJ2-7	CASSVLTDRGGSYEQYF	TGCGCCAGCAGTGTGTTAACCGACAGGGGAGGATCCTACGAGCAGTACTTC
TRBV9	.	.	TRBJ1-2	CASSVAQGRYGHTF	TGTGCCAGCAGCGTAGCCCAGGGTAGATATGGCCACACCTTC
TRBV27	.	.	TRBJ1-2	CASSLSSGSNYYGYTF	TGTGCCAGCAGTTTATCATCAGGGAGCAATTACTATGGCTACACCTTC
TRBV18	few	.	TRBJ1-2	CASSPQPGPGGGYTF	TGTGCCAGCTCACCACAGCCCGGACCGGGAGGTGGCTACACCTTC
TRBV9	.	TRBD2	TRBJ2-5	CASGEGVAGGGETQYF	TGTGCCAGCGGCGAAGGGGTCGCGGGGGGTGGAGAGACCCAGTACTTC
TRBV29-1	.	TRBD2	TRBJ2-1	CSSGLAGREQFF	TGCAGCTCGGGACTAGCGGGTCGCGAGCAGTTCTTC
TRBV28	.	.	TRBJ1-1	CASGRDTEAFF	TGTGCCAGCGGCAGGGACACTGAAGCTTTCTTT
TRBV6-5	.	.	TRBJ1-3	CASTGFSSGNTIYF	TGTGCCAGCACAGGTTTTAGCTCTGGAAACACCATATATTTT
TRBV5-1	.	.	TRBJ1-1	CASRRRLELAGTEAFF	TGCGCCAGCAGACGAAGGTTAGAACTTGCTGGCACTGAAGCTTTCTTT
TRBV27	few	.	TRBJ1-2	CASSFTGDSGYTF	TGTGCCAGCAGTTTCACGGGGGATAGCGGCTACACCTTC
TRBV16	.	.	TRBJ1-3	CASSRSGVSGNTIYF	TGTGCCAGCAGCCGATCAGGGGTCTCTGGAAACACCATATATTTT
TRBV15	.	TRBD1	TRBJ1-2	CATSRDSQGDYGYTF	TGTGCCACCAGCAGAGATTCTCAGGGGGACTATGGCTACACCTTC
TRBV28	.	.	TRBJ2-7	CASSFWDGSSEQYF	TGTGCCAGCAGTTTTTGGGACGGGTCTAGCGAGCAGTACTTC
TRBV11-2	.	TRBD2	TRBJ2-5	CASSLDLRLAGVRETQYF	TGTGCCAGCAGCTTAGACCTTAGACTAGCGGGAGTCCGAGAGACCCAGTACTTC
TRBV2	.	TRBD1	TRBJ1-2	CASSTGTGVNYGYTF	TGTGCCAGCAGTACCGGGACAGGGGTTAACTATGGCTACACCTTC
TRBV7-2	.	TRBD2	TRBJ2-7	CASSATSGPYEQYF	TGTGCCAGCAGCGCTACTAGCGGACCCTACGAGCAGTACTTC
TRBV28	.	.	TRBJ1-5	CASSSRPNQPQHF	TGTGCCAGCAGTTCCAGACCCAATCAGCCCCAGCATTTT
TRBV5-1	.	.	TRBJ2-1	CASSLVGSEQFF	TGCGCCAGCAGCTTGGTGGGGAGTGAGCAGTTCTTC
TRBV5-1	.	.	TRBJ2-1	CASSLDGAGRNEQFF	TGCGCCAGCAGCTTGGATGGGGCAGGTCGGAATGAGCAGTTCTTC
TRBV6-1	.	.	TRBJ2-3	CASKGTSTDTQYF	TGTGCCAGCAAGGGGACTAGCACAGATACGCAGTATTTT
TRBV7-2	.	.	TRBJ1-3	CASSLWAGSGNTIYF	TGTGCCAGCAGCTTGTGGGCAGGGTCAGGAAACACCATATATTTT
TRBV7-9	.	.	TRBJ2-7	CASSSEKMVHEQYF	TGTGCCAGCAGCTCAGAGAAAATGGTCCACGAGCAGTACTTC
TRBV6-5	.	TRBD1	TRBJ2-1	CASKRDRAGYEQFF	TGTGCCAGCAAGCGGGACAGGGCGGGGTATGAGCAGTTCTTC
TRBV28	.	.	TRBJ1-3	CASSRLSGNTIYF	TGTGCCAGCAGCAGACTCTCTGGAAACACCATATATTTT
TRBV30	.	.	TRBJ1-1	CAWRKVGMNTEAFF	TGTGCCTGGAGGAAGGTTGGCATGAACACTGAAGCTTTCTTT
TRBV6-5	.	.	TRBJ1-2	CASSYSQYYGYTF	TGTGCCAGCAGTTACTCACAGTACTATGGCTACACCTTC
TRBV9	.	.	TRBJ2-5	CASSESLGTPGQETQYF	TGTGCCAGCAGCGAGTCCCTAGGGACTCCAGGCCAAGAGACCCAGTACTTC
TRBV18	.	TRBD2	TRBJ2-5	CASSPGGGGETQYF	TGTGCCAGCTCACCAGGCGGGGGTGGTGAGACCCAGTACTTC
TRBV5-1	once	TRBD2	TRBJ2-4	CASSLERESNIQYF	TGCGCCAGCAGCTTGGAGCGGGAAAGTAACATTCAGTACTTC
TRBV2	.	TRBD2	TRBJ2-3	CASSETPGGSDTQYF	TGTGCCAGCAGTGAAACACCGGGAGGGTCAGATACGCAGTATTTT
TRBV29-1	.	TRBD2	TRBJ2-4	CSVERLPSGLAVPLAFPNIQYF	TGCAGCGTTGAAAGGTTGCCGTCGGGACTAGCGGTTCCACTTGCGTTCCCAAACATTCAGTACTTC
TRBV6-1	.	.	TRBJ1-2	CASSGFRAQNYGYTF	TGTGCCAGCAGTGGGTTTCGGGCACAAAACTATGGCTACACCTTC
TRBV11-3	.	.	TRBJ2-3	CASSFGFTDTQYF	TGTGCCAGCAGCTTCGGGTTTACAGATACGCAGTATTTT
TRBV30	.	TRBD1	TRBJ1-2	CAWEVQGAYGYTF	TGTGCCTGGGAGGTACAGGGGGCCTATGGCTACACCTTC
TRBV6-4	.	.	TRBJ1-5	CASSVEANQPQHF	TGTGCCAGCAGTGTGGAGGCGAATCAGCCCCAGCATTTT
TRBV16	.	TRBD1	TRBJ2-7	CASSARDRGIYEQYF	TGTGCCAGCAGCGCCCGAGACAGGGGAATTTACGAGCAGTACTTC
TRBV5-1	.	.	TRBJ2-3	CASGAAGTDTQYF	TGCGCCAGCGGGGCAGCGGGCACAGATACGCAGTATTTT